The rows below give T cell receptor beta chains drawn from one sample of a study of blood T cell repertoires in COVID-19. The repertoire was sequenced with immunoSEQ multiplex PCR; TCRdb's copy has only in-frame clones and lacks some. The data contain tens of thousands of clones, 89% of them singletons. Input material: peripheral blood. These TCRs come from a man aged 45-65 years with COVID-19, enrolled during active disease. CDR3s include the opening cysteine and the closing phenylalanine or tryptophan. The order of the fields is J gene, D gene, clone size, V gene, CDR3 protein, CDR3 DNA. The D gene is left open where the match is weak. Not every row has a clone size; where given, it reads once, few, many or a size class.

>TRBJ1-3|.|.|TRBV15
CATAGGPRDTIYF
TGTGCCACCGCGGGGGGGCCTCGGGACACCATATATTTT
>TRBJ2-5|.|.|TRBV9
CASSVGASQETQYF
TGTGCCAGCAGCGTGGGGGCTAGCCAAGAGACCCAGTACTTC
>TRBJ1-4|TRBD1|.|TRBV7-9
CASSFGTGVEKLFF
TGTGCCAGCAGCTTCGGGACAGGGGTTGAAAAACTGTTTTTT
>TRBJ2-1|TRBD1|.|TRBV14
CASSRYTGTGNYNEQFF
TGTGCCAGCAGCCGATATACCGGGACAGGCAACTACAATGAGCAGTTCTTC
>TRBJ1-5|.|.|TRBV6-1
CASSEGTWGQPQHF
TGTGCCAGCAGTGAAGGGACTTGGGGTCAGCCCCAGCATTTT
>TRBJ2-2|.|.|TRBV30
CAWNIQGPGELFF
TGTGCCTGGAATATCCAGGGTCCCGGGGAGCTGTTTTTT
>TRBJ2-4|.|.|TRBV18
CASSPRVPGQKNIQYF
TGTGCCAGCTCACCACGAGTCCCAGGGCAAAAAAACATTCAGTACTTC
>TRBJ2-5|.|few|TRBV19
CASSIGGETQYF
TGTGCCAGTAGTATAGGCGGCGAGACCCAGTACTTC
>TRBJ2-1|.|.|TRBV19
CASSNRVHYNEQFF
TGTGCCAGTAGTAACCGCGTCCATTACAATGAGCAGTTCTTC
>TRBJ2-2|.|.|TRBV5-1
CASTMSGSTNTGELFF
TGCGCCAGCACGATGTCAGGCAGTACGAACACCGGGGAGCTGTTTTTT
>TRBJ2-3|.|.|TRBV7-9
CASSLAAGTTDTQYF
TGTGCCAGCAGCTTAGCAGCGGGCACCACAGATACGCAGTATTTT
>TRBJ2-1|.|.|TRBV5-5
CASSLDGAGNEQFF
TGTGCCAGCAGCTTGGACGGTGCGGGGAACGAGCAGTTCTTC
>TRBJ1-2|.|.|TRBV7-8
CASSLVGNPQRSGGYTF
TGTGCCAGCAGCTTAGTCGGTAACCCCCAAAGGAGTGGTGGCTACACCTTC
>TRBJ1-2|.|.|TRBV7-2
CASSLYTLYGYTF
TGTGCCAGCAGCTTGTACACGCTCTATGGCTACACCTTC
>TRBJ2-5|.|once|TRBV7-9
CASSLSRGQETQYF
TGTGCCAGCAGCTTATCCCGGGGACAAGAGACCCAGTACTTC
>TRBJ1-3|.|.|TRBV3-1/TRBV3-2
CASSQVGGGNTIYF
TGTGCCAGCAGCCAAGTGGGGGGTGGAAACACCATATATTTT
>TRBJ2-5|TRBD1|.|TRBV15
CATSRGAGGFETQYF
TGTGCCACCAGCAGAGGGGCAGGGGGCTTCGAGACCCAGTACTTC
>TRBJ1-5|.|.|TRBV6-2/TRBV6-3
CASSSGGSNQPQHF
TGTGCCAGCAGTTCCGGGGGTAGCAATCAGCCCCAGCATTTT
>TRBJ2-1|.|.|TRBV10-1
CASSEVGDNEQFF
TGCGCCAGCAGTGAGGTCGGGGATAATGAGCAGTTCTTC
>TRBJ2-3|.|.|TRBV3-1/TRBV3-2
CASSQGSDYPRDTQYF
TGTGCCAGCAGCCAAGGCTCGGACTACCCCCGGGATACGCAGTATTTT
>TRBJ1-1|.|.|TRBV2
CASSPGTVNTEAFF
TGTGCCAGCAGTCCCGGGACTGTGAACACTGAAGCTTTCTTT
>TRBJ1-3|TRBD1|.|TRBV5-5
CASSLVQGVGNTIYF
TGTGCCAGCAGCTTGGTACAGGGGGTTGGAAACACCATATATTTT
>TRBJ2-7|.|.|TRBV19
CASSRRQSYEQYF
TGTGCCAGTAGTAGGAGACAGTCCTACGAGCAGTACTTC
>TRBJ1-1|TRBD1|.|TRBV7-2
CASSGQTGLKTEAFF
TGTGCCAGCAGCGGACAGACAGGGCTCAAGACTGAAGCTTTCTTT
>TRBJ1-5|.|.|TRBV6-5
CASSSTYRGNQPQHF
TGTGCCAGCAGTTCGACCTACAGGGGCAATCAGCCCCAGCATTTT
>TRBJ1-1|TRBD1|.|TRBV6-5
CASSYRTGVNTEAFF
TGTGCCAGCAGTTACCGGACAGGGGTGAACACTGAAGCTTTCTTT
>TRBJ1-2|TRBD1|.|TRBV4-2
CASSQQNRGRGGYTF
TGTGCCAGCAGCCAACAAAACAGGGGGCGCGGTGGCTACACCTTC
>TRBJ2-2|.|.|TRBV28
CASSSPPARTGELFF
TGTGCCAGCAGTTCTCCCCCCGCACGGACCGGGGAGCTGTTTTTT
>TRBJ2-3|TRBD2|.|TRBV5-1
CASSRAGVTDTQYF
TGCGCCAGCAGCCGAGCGGGAGTCACAGATACGCAGTATTTT
>TRBJ2-2|TRBD2|.|TRBV9
CASSVVAGVGELFF
TGTGCCAGCAGCGTAGTGGCGGGGGTCGGGGAGCTGTTTTTT
>TRBJ1-1|.|.|TRBV19
CASSIDLLTNTEAFF
TGTGCCAGTAGTATAGATCTATTAACCAACACTGAAGCTTTCTTT
>TRBJ2-1|TRBD1|.|TRBV6-6
CASSPGTGNEQFF
TGTGCCAGCAGCCCCGGGACAGGGAATGAGCAGTTCTTC
>TRBJ2-5|.|.|TRBV6-6
CASSVGKDGTQYF
TGTGCCAGCAGTGTCGGGAAAGATGGGACCCAGTACTTC
>TRBJ2-5|.|.|TRBV20-1
CSATGKETQYF
TGCAGTGCTACCGGGAAAGAGACCCAGTACTTC
>TRBJ1-1|.|.|TRBV7-3
CASSTGAGGEAFF
TGTGCCAGCAGCACCGGGGCGGGAGGTGAAGCTTTCTTT
>TRBJ2-3|TRBD2|.|TRBV7-8
CASSPSGGAKDTQYF
TGTGCCAGCAGCCCAAGCGGGGGGGCGAAAGATACGCAGTATTTT
>TRBJ2-6|.|.|TRBV25-1
CASSESRGKVSGANVLTF
TGTGCCAGCAGTGAATCGCGCGGTAAGGTCTCTGGGGCCAACGTCCTGACTTTC
>TRBJ1-1|.|once|TRBV29-1
CSGSWVDSWSTEAFF
TGCAGCGGCTCGTGGGTCGACTCTTGGAGCACTGAAGCTTTCTTT
>TRBJ2-1|.|once|TRBV29-1
CSVGTNNHNEQFF
TGCAGCGTTGGAACCAACAACCACAATGAGCAGTTCTTC
>TRBJ1-5|.|.|TRBV6-1
CASSERGYNQPQHF
TGTGCCAGCAGTGAACGAGGGTACAATCAGCCCCAGCATTTT
>TRBJ2-6|.|.|TRBV12-3/TRBV12-4
CASRVVGANVLTF
TGTGCCAGCAGGGTAGTCGGGGCCAACGTCCTGACTTTC
>TRBJ2-7|TRBD1|.|TRBV6-6
CASSGTAYEQYF
TGTGCCAGCAGCGGGACAGCCTACGAGCAGTACTTC
>TRBJ1-6|.|.|TRBV12-3/TRBV12-4
CASSLWGPPLHF
TGTGCCAGCAGTTTATGGGGCCCACCCCTCCACTTT
>TRBJ1-5|.|.|TRBV7-3
CASSLTVNQPQHF
TGTGCCAGCAGCTTGACAGTTAATCAGCCCCAGCATTTT
>TRBJ2-7|.|.|TRBV2
CATGQLTYEQYF
TGTGCCACCGGACAGCTGACCTACGAGCAGTACTTC
>TRBJ2-3|.|.|TRBV6-4
CASSDSGGLPTDTQYF
TGTGCCAGCAGTGACTCAGGAGGGCTGCCCACAGATACGCAGTATTTT
>TRBJ1-4|.|.|TRBV27
CASSLLGRDEKLFF
TGTGCCAGCAGCTTGCTGGGGAGGGATGAAAAACTGTTTTTT
>TRBJ2-1|.|.|TRBV25-1
CATSSYNEQFF
TGTGCCACCTCTTCCTACAATGAGCAGTTCTTC
>TRBJ1-2|TRBD1|.|TRBV9
CASSVALHRGSRYGYTF
TGTGCCAGCAGCGTAGCTTTGCACAGGGGATCTCGGTATGGCTACACCTTC
>TRBJ2-7|TRBD1|.|TRBV19
CASSIRDRVHEQYF
TGTGCCAGTAGTATCCGCGACAGGGTCCACGAGCAGTACTTC
>TRBJ2-2|.|.|TRBV18
CASSSFLSGNTGELFF
TGTGCCAGCTCAAGTTTCCTTAGCGGAAACACCGGGGAGCTGTTTTTT
>TRBJ1-2|TRBD1|.|TRBV19
CASSSPGTGYGYTF
TGTGCCAGTAGTAGTCCCGGGACAGGCTATGGCTACACCTTC
>TRBJ2-5|.|.|TRBV5-1
CASSEAATRGETQYF
TGCGCCAGCAGCGAGGCAGCAACGAGAGGGGAGACCCAGTACTTC